This paragraph reports one TCR beta chain. Isolated RNA was reverse transcribed in full, so expressed TCRB transcripts were sequenced. TCRdb's copy holds only in-frame clones and misses some; the assay was immunoSEQ multiplex PCR. This sample has about 360,000 clones, with over 9.5% found just once. This sample was included in a study of beta chain features in type 1 diabetes. Purity (above 98%) was reached by all sorted populations. The germline CDR1 and CDR2 sequences are SGDLS and YYNGEE. The CDR3 length is 17 residues. Trimming at V came to 4 bases and at J to 4 bases, leaving 10 bases not matched to a gene.

The V gene is TRBV9, the J gene TRBJ2-1; the match to TRBD2 covers 11 bases. The sequenced material came from naive CD4+ T cells from blood. The receptor's source is a man between 18 and 29 years old in good health. Here the CDR3 DNA reads TGTGCCAGCAGCAAACTGTGGGGACTAGCGGAGTACAATGAGCAGTTCTTC. This encodes CASSKLWGLAEYNEQFF.